This T cell receptor (beta chain) derives from a study of CD8 T cells in Susac syndrome. An amount of RNA that ranged from about 0.45 to 1 ug was reverse transcribed with random hexamers. TCRdb fed the immunoSEQ multiplex PCR reads into MiXCR, producing one record per CDR3 protein. Found here are some 95,000 distinct CDR3 sequences, roughly 93% of them singletons; the top ten hold 0.25% to 0.4%. Negative isolation yielded the CD8+ and CD4+ T cells, while FACS enriched the TEMRA cells. Germline-derived CDR1 and CDR2 are SGDLS and YYNGEE. The V gene lost 0 bases and the J gene lost 4 bases, with 12 bases spanning the gap. This CDR3 has 15 amino acids.

Material for sequencing was CD8+ T cells from PBMCs. The rearrangement joins TRBV9 to TRBJ2-3; D remains unclear. The receptor's source is a human donor in good health. DNA of the CDR3: TGTGCCAGCAGCGTAGGTCAGAGTGGGGCAGATACGCAGTATTTT. Translation: CASSVGQSGADTQYF. Complete variable domain (other parts from reference TRBV9 and TRBJ2-3): DSGVTQTPKHLITATGQRVTLRCSPRSGDLSVYWYQQSLDQGLQFLIQYYNGEERAKGNILERFSAQQFPDLHSELNLSSLELGDSALYFCASSVGQSGADTQYFGPGTRLTVL.